A few counts support the clone carrying this T cell receptor beta chain. Clones were read by immunoSEQ multiplex PCR, and TCRdb kept only the in-frame ones, dropping some. This table holds some 90,000 clones, 90% to 95% found once. The entry originates in a study of T cell changes during pregnancy in multiple sclerosis. The specimen was peripheral blood, collected after pregnancy. The receptor's source is a female donor in good health, enrolled as a control in a pregnancy study.

The chain's CDR3 is CASALQGDTEAFF. Here the CDR3 DNA reads TGTGCCAGCGCCCTACAGGGGGACACTGAAGCTTTCTTT. The chain couples TRBV25-1 to TRBJ1-1, with 8 nucleotides matching TRBD1. The V gene end was trimmed by 8 bases and the J gene end by 3 bases; junction bases not matched to a gene: 5. Germline CDR1 and CDR2: MGHDK and SYGVNS. This CDR3 has 13 residues. The whole variable domain, remainder taken from reference TRBV25-1 and TRBJ1-1, is EADIYQTPRYLVIGTGKKITLECSQTMGHDKMYWYQQDPGMELHLIHYSYGVNSTEKGDLSSESTVSRIRTEHFPLTLESARPSHTSQYLCASALQGDTEAFFGQGTRLTVV.